Following are 2 T cell receptor beta chains from one sample sequenced in a study of cytomegalovirus exposure and HLA in healthy donors. PCR amplification relied on 60 Vbeta primers (plus 13 Jbeta primers). Method: immunoSEQ multiplex PCR; TCRdb's copy keeps in-frame clones and lacks some. The repertoire holds 130,000 or so clones, with approximately 8.9% as singletons. The sequenced material came from PBMCs. The receptors originated from a woman aged 35 to 49 in good health and CMV-seropositive.

This clone was seen a few times. The chain combines TRBV11-2 with TRBJ1-2, with 7 bases aligning to TRBD1. CDR3 length: 16 residues. V was pared by 5 bases and J by 0 bases, with 9 bases of the junction left unmatched. Per the germline V gene, CDR1 is SGHAT and CDR2 is FQNNGV. CDR3 loop: CASSRRQGGSNYGYTF. The CDR3 DNA reads as TGTGCCAGCAGCCGTCGACAGGGTGGGTCTAACTATGGCTACACCTTC.

The rearrangement links TRBV7-8 to TRBJ2-7, with 7 bases matching TRBD1. The CDR3 is made up of 17 amino acids. V shed 2 bases and J 0 bases; nucleotides not matched to a gene: 10. Germline-derived CDR1 and CDR2 are SGHVS and FQNEAQ. CDR3 loop: CASSLPRADRFSYEQYF. The CDR3 DNA is TGTGCCAGCAGCTTACCACGAGCGGACAGGTTCTCCTACGAGCAGTACTTC.